Listed below are T cell receptor beta chains from one sample, sequenced in a study of T-cell reconstitution after alpha-beta-depleted transplantation in children. One entry per CDR3 protein, called by TCRdb with MiXCR from the PCR reads. Of around 960,000 distinct CDR3 sequences listed, about 31% are singletons. The sequencing here drew on PBMCs, mostly from graft donor cells, taken 360 days after TCRalphabeta/CD19-depleted stem cell transplant. These receptors all come from a boy under three years old who had a stem cell transplant for SCID, so the T cells may come from the graft donor. CDR3s include the opening cysteine and the closing phenylalanine or tryptophan. A D gene is named only where the DNA matches it firmly. Expanded clones get a size class; other rows say once, few or many, or leave the size out.

clone size	V gene	D gene	J gene	CDR3 DNA	CDR3 protein
few	TRBV20-1	-	TRBJ2-3	TGCAGTGCTCGGAAGGTTTCGGATACGCAGTATTTT	CSARKVSDTQYF
-	TRBV5-5	TRBD2	TRBJ2-3	TGTGCCAGCAGCTTGAATACGGGAGCGGGGGGACGCACAGATACGCAGTATTTT	CASSLNTGAGGRTDTQYF
-	TRBV20-1	-	TRBJ2-2	TGCAGTGCTAGCGAGCACACCGGGGAGCTGTTTTTT	CSASEHTGELFF
few	TRBV10-3	TRBD1	TRBJ2-7	TGTGCCATCACTCCCGGGACAGGACCCTACGAGCAGTACTTC	CAITPGTGPYEQYF
-	TRBV24-1	TRBD1	TRBJ2-1	TGTGCCACCAGTGAGCCAGGGACAGTGGGTGAGCAGTTCTTC	CATSEPGTVGEQFF
few	TRBV12-3/TRBV12-4	TRBD1	TRBJ1-2	TGTGCCAGCAGTCCTTGGACAGGGGGCTACTATGGCTACACCTTC	CASSPWTGGYYGYTF
few	TRBV7-2	-	TRBJ1-2	TGTGCCAGCAGCTTAGGACGGGGTGATGGCTACACCTTC	CASSLGRGDGYTF
-	TRBV5-1	TRBD2	TRBJ2-3	TGCGCCAGCAGCTCCGGACTAGCGGGGGTGGATACGCAGTATTTT	CASSSGLAGVDTQYF
-	TRBV5-1	-	TRBJ2-1	TGCGCCAGCAGCCTTGTTGGGGGTCCTCGGGGGCAGTTCTTC	CASSLVGGPRGQFF
-	TRBV7-2	-	TRBJ2-5	TGTGCCAGCAGCGCCAGGGATAGACCACGAGAGACCCAGTACTTC	CASSARDRPRETQYF
few	TRBV24-1	-	TRBJ2-1	TGTGCCACCAGTGACACGGGACTTATTTACAATGAGCAGTTCTTC	CATSDTGLIYNEQFF
-	TRBV10-3	-	TRBJ2-7	TGTGCCATCACCCCAGACGACTCCTACGAGCAGTACTTC	CAITPDDSYEQYF
-	TRBV6-1	-	TRBJ1-2	TGTGCCAGCAGCCCTGGGGCACTGGGCGCCAGCTATGGCTACACCTTC	CASSPGALGASYGYTF
-	TRBV19	-	TRBJ2-2	TGTGCCATCTCTCGGGACACTCGAGGCACCGGGGAGCTGTTTTTT	CAISRDTRGTGELFF
-	TRBV7-2	TRBD2	TRBJ2-7	TGTGCCAGCAGCTCTCCCGGACTAGCGGGGGGCCACGAGCAGTACTTC	CASSSPGLAGGHEQYF
few	TRBV20-1	TRBD2	TRBJ2-1	TGCAGTGCTAGAGATCTTAGCGGGGGGGCTTACAATGAGCAGTTCTTC	CSARDLSGGAYNEQFF
few	TRBV15	TRBD1	TRBJ1-1	TGTGCCACCAGCCTGTGGACAGGGGGCAAGGGTGAAGCTTTCTTT	CATSLWTGGKGEAFF
-	TRBV7-8	TRBD2	TRBJ2-2	TGTGCCAGCAGCTCCCTCATACAGCGGGGGGGAAACACCGGGGAGCTGTTTTTT	CASSSLIQRGGNTGELFF
few	TRBV9	-	TRBJ2-2	TGTGCCAGCAGCGGCCACCGTGGTTCTCCCGCCGGGGAGCTGTTTTTT	CASSGHRGSPAGELFF
few	TRBV7-8	-	TRBJ2-3	TGTGCCAGCGCCGAGTTGGCTAGCACAGATACGCAGTATTTT	CASAELASTDTQYF
few	TRBV27	TRBD2	TRBJ2-7	TGTGCCAGCCGCCTAGCGGGGGGCTACGAGCAGTACTTC	CASRLAGGYEQYF
-	TRBV19	TRBD1	TRBJ1-1	TGTGCCAGTAGGCTCCGATCCGGGACAGCGAACACTGAAGCTTTCTTT	CASRLRSGTANTEAFF
-	TRBV9	TRBD2	TRBJ2-1	TGTGCCAGCAGCGTAGGTGGGGGCGGGGGGCCCTCCCATGAGCAGTTCTTC	CASSVGGGGGPSHEQFF
few	TRBV7-9	-	TRBJ1-1	TGTGCCAGCAGTCCTGGGGGGGTGGTCACTGAAGCTTTCTTT	CASSPGGVVTEAFF
few	TRBV4-1	-	TRBJ1-1	TGCGCCAGCAGCCCCTACCTTTCCATGAGCACTGAAGCTTTCTTT	CASSPYLSMSTEAFF
-	TRBV12-3/TRBV12-4	-	TRBJ2-3	TGTGCCAGCACTTCGTATGCGACAGGGCGGGGTACAGATACGCAGTATTTT	CASTSYATGRGTDTQYF